This record covers a single T cell receptor beta chain. The antigen is unknown. The sample originates from a study of cytomegalovirus exposure and HLA in healthy donors. Amplification used 60 Vbeta primers and 13 Jbeta primers. Assay used: immunoSEQ multiplex PCR; TCRdb lists only in-frame clones, some missing. This sample contains around 200,000 clones. Germline V gene data show CDR1 as SGHVS and CDR2 as FNYEAQ. Trimming cost V 5 bases and J 7 bases; bases outside gene matches: 9. CDR3 size: 14 residues. Findings and limits, study-wide: The study had only CMV serostatus as immune exposure information. Some TCR beta chains (about 180 of them) were listed as cytomegalovirus-associated. Roughly uniform depth of sequencing across donors was assumed in presence/absence analyses. Most of the TCR beta V segments (in an earlier analysis) were productive either about 87% or about 30% of the time.

The sample comprised PBMCs. The receptor comes from a woman between 18 and 29 years old in good health and CMV-seropositive. The chain carries TRBV7-6 and TRBJ2-5, with TRBD1 matching 8 bases. The CDR3 nucleotides are TGTGCCAGCAGCCCGGGGACAGGCGACGCGACCCAGTACTTC. Amino acids: CASSPGTGDATQYF.